This entry features one TCR beta chain sequence. RNA, once extracted, was reverse transcribed into cDNA for use as the sequencing template. Data came from immunoSEQ multiplex PCR; TCRdb stores just in-frame clones and leaves some out. The table shows roughly 220,000 clones, with around two fifths occurring only once. The sample comes from a study of CD8+ T cells in alopecia areata. Study summary: Among treated patients, oral tofacitinib was administered at 5 to 10 mg twice daily.

Treatment reported: oral pan-JAK inhibitor, 5-10 mg twice daily. The CDR3 has 15 residues. The V segment lost 1 base and the J segment 9 bases; nucleotides outside the gene matches: 6. The germline V gene encodes CDR1 MGHRA and CDR2 YSYEKL. Sequences were derived from CD4+ T cells sorted from blood, sampled between weeks 30 and 35, from a patient treated with tofacitinib. The chain recombines TRBV4-1 with TRBJ1-6; TRBD1 matches 7 bases. The sequence came from a human donor with alopecia areata. CDR3 amino acids: CASSQVDREASPLHF. The DNA for the CDR3 is TGCGCCAGCAGCCAAGTAGACAGGGAGGCTTCACCCCTCCACTTT.